The clone carrying this T cell receptor beta chain was counted many times. Antigen: not known. Germline CDR1 SGHRS, CDR2 YFSETQ. This CDR3 is 15 amino acids long. The V gene end was trimmed by 4 bases and the J gene end by 5 bases; junction bases not matched to a gene: 6. PBMCs numbering 2 million and stored at -80 C yielded the unsorted libraries. TCRdb passed the 5' RACE reads through MiXCR, listing each CDR3 protein once. The sample lists 100,000 or so distinct CDR3 sequences; around 3.3% were seen once. This entry is derived from a study of neurological immune-mediated disorders. Study as a whole: The multiple sclerosis group of approximately 35 included roughly 31 relapsing-remitting and 3 secondary progressive patients. Whole-study findings and limits: The study found the most TCR clonal expansion in HTLV-1-associated myelopathy and the least in multiple sclerosis, below healthy controls. In multiple sclerosis patients, the repertoire cluster was unrelated to clinical or MRI findings.

The chain uses TRBV5-1 and TRBJ2-1, with TRBD2 matching 10 bases. The sequenced sample was PBMCs. The source is a woman younger than 30 with multiple sclerosis. The CDR3 DNA reads TGCGCCAGCAGCACAAGCGGGGGGGCCAACAATGAGCAGTTCTTC. Translated: CASSTSGGANNEQFF. Drawing the rest from reference TRBV5-1 and TRBJ2-1, the complete variable domain is KAGVTQTPRYLIKTRGQQVTLSCSPISGHRSVSWYQQTPGQGLQFLFEYFSETQRNKGNFPGRFSGRQFSNSRSEMNVSTLELGDSALYLCASSTSGGANNEQFFGPGTRLTVL.